These T cell receptor beta chains were read from a single sample in a study of blood T cell repertoires in COVID-19. The protocol was immunoSEQ multiplex PCR, while the TCRdb copy is restricted to in-frame clones and leaves out a portion. The sample consists of approximately 240,000 clones, around 85% of them appearing once. The sequencing sample was made of peripheral blood. Every receptor here comes from a woman in her thirties or forties with active or convalescent COVID-19. Each CDR3 is given with its conserved first and last residue. The D gene is left open where the match is weak. Expanded clones get a size class; other rows say once, few or many, or leave the size out.

J | D | V | size | CDR3 | DNA
TRBJ1-2 | - | TRBV7-9 | - | CASGAGALGYTF | TGTGCCAGCGGGGCAGGGGCCCTCGGCTACACCTTC
TRBJ1-2 | TRBD1 | TRBV19 | - | CASSSTGANYGYTF | TGTGCCAGTAGTTCGACAGGGGCGAACTATGGCTACACCTTC
TRBJ1-5 | - | TRBV28 | - | CASSLSGQGNQPQHF | TGTGCCAGCAGTTTATCAGGGCAGGGCAATCAGCCCCAGCATTTT
TRBJ2-3 | - | TRBV28 | - | CASSLAATDTQYF | TGTGCCAGCAGTTTGGCGGCCACAGATACGCAGTATTTT
TRBJ1-2 | - | TRBV27 | - | CASSLSTGSDGYTF | TGTGCCAGCAGTTTATCGACGGGATCTGATGGCTACACCTTC
TRBJ1-4 | TRBD1 | TRBV27 | - | CASSLDRDEKLFF | TGTGCCAGCAGTTTAGACAGGGATGAAAAACTGTTTTTT
TRBJ1-1 | TRBD1 | TRBV12-3/TRBV12-4 | - | CASSFDRGTEAFF | TGTGCCAGCAGTTTCGACAGGGGCACTGAAGCTTTCTTT
TRBJ1-2 | TRBD1 | TRBV7-9 | - | CASSGTGAGNYGYTF | TGTGCCAGCAGCGGCACAGGGGCCGGTAACTATGGCTACACCTTC
TRBJ1-2 | - | TRBV7-6 | - | CASSLAQVDNSYGYTF | TGTGCCAGCAGCTTAGCTCAGGTTGACAACTCTTATGGCTACACCTTC
TRBJ2-1 | - | TRBV7-3 | - | CASSPLVGQTVYNEQFF | TGTGCCAGCAGCCCCCTCGTTGGGCAGACAGTTTACAATGAGCAGTTCTTC
TRBJ2-6 | - | TRBV5-1 | - | CASSLRQAEAGANVLTF | TGCGCCAGCAGCTTGCGTCAGGCAGAAGCTGGGGCCAACGTCCTGACTTTC
TRBJ2-7 | - | TRBV29-1 | - | CSGLSGQPSYEQYF | TGCAGCGGACTGAGTGGACAACCGTCCTACGAGCAGTACTTC
TRBJ1-1 | TRBD1 | TRBV6-6 | - | CASTKQGTRVAEAFF | TGTGCCAGCACCAAACAGGGGACCCGAGTGGCTGAAGCTTTCTTT
TRBJ2-3 | - | TRBV7-9 | - | CASSLTVSTDTQYF | TGTGCCAGCAGCTTGACAGTTAGCACAGATACGCAGTATTTT
TRBJ2-4 | - | TRBV7-8 | - | CASSQEGGKNIQYF | TGTGCCAGCAGCCAGGAGGGCGGAAAAAACATTCAGTACTTC
TRBJ2-6 | - | TRBV27 | - | CASRWASGKRGANVLTF | TGTGCCAGCAGGTGGGCCTCAGGGAAGCGAGGGGCCAACGTCCTGACTTTC
TRBJ2-1 | - | TRBV5-6 | - | CASSARQTIAYNEQFF | TGTGCCAGCAGCGCCAGACAGACCATAGCCTACAATGAGCAGTTCTTC
TRBJ1-1 | TRBD1 | TRBV5-4 | - | CAGSRDRANTEAFF | TGTGCCGGATCTCGGGACAGGGCGAACACTGAAGCTTTCTTT
TRBJ2-1 | - | TRBV11-3 | - | CASSLAPYLSGNNEQFF | TGTGCCAGCAGCTTAGCTCCCTATCTTTCCGGGAACAATGAGCAGTTCTTC
TRBJ2-5 | - | TRBV13 | - | CASSLGQGTTKTQYF | TGTGCCAGCAGCTTAGGACAGGGAACAACGAAGACCCAGTACTTC
TRBJ2-5 | TRBD1 | TRBV9 | - | CASSVGQGYMETQYF | TGTGCCAGCAGCGTCGGACAGGGGTACATGGAGACCCAGTACTTC
TRBJ1-6 | - | TRBV19 | - | CASRRNREPLHF | TGTGCCAGTAGGAGAAACAGAGAGCCCCTCCACTTT
TRBJ2-1 | - | TRBV5-1 | few | CASSSQGNEQFF | TGCGCCAGCAGCTCGCAGGGCAATGAGCAGTTCTTC
TRBJ1-5 | - | TRBV28 | - | CASSLLGAWQPQHF | TGTGCCAGCAGTTTATTGGGGGCATGGCAGCCCCAGCATTTT
TRBJ1-4 | TRBD1 | TRBV6-5 | - | CASRRQGASGEKLFF | TGTGCCAGCAGAAGGCAGGGGGCATCGGGTGAAAAACTGTTTTTT
TRBJ1-1 | TRBD1 | TRBV5-6 | - | CASSPRQGTNTEAFF | TGTGCCAGCAGCCCTAGACAGGGAACGAACACTGAAGCTTTCTTT
TRBJ2-1 | TRBD1 | TRBV5-1 | - | CASSLGFRDRGYNEQFF | TGCGCCAGCAGCTTGGGATTTCGGGACAGGGGCTACAATGAGCAGTTCTTC
TRBJ1-3 | - | TRBV9 | - | CASSRDSKSSGNTIYF | TGTGCCAGCAGCCGAGACAGTAAGAGCTCTGGAAACACCATATATTTT
TRBJ2-1 | - | TRBV11-3 | - | CASSIGENEQFF | TGTGCCAGCAGCATAGGCGAAAATGAGCAGTTCTTC
TRBJ1-3 | - | TRBV28 | - | CASSSPAGGRSGNTIYF | TGTGCCAGCAGTTCTCCCGCGGGGGGGCGCTCTGGAAACACCATATATTTT
TRBJ2-3 | - | TRBV28 | - | CASSGFSADTQYF | TGTGCCAGCAGCGGGTTCAGCGCCGATACGCAGTATTTT
TRBJ2-7 | - | TRBV2 | - | CASRSDSYEQYF | TGTGCCAGCAGGAGCGATTCCTACGAGCAGTACTTC
TRBJ1-2 | TRBD1 | TRBV3-1/TRBV3-2 | - | CASSQDHAGQLYGYTF | TGTGCCAGCAGCCAAGATCATGCGGGACAGCTCTATGGCTACACCTTC
TRBJ1-2 | - | TRBV2 | - | CASSENPGVYGYTF | TGTGCCAGCAGTGAAAACCCGGGGGTTTATGGCTACACCTTC
TRBJ2-3 | - | TRBV3-1/TRBV3-2 | - | CASSQDLGGAWDTQYF | TGTGCCAGCAGCCAAGATCTGGGGGGGGCTTGGGATACGCAGTATTTT
TRBJ1-5 | - | TRBV12-5 | - | CASGLVLFPYSNQPQHF | TGTGCTAGTGGTTTGGTACTTTTCCCCTATAGCAATCAGCCCCAGCATTTT
TRBJ2-5 | TRBD2 | TRBV2 | few | CASTKGLAGETQYF | TGTGCCAGCACCAAGGGCCTAGCGGGAGAGACCCAGTACTTC
TRBJ1-4 | - | TRBV6-5 | - | CASSAGLSTNEKLFF | TGTGCCAGCAGCGCGGGTCTGTCAACTAATGAAAAACTGTTTTTT
TRBJ2-2 | - | TRBV3-1/TRBV3-2 | - | CASSPLEGSGELFF | TGTGCCAGCAGCCCCCTGGAGGGATCCGGGGAGCTGTTTTTT
TRBJ2-1 | TRBD2 | TRBV3-1/TRBV3-2 | - | CASSPGLAGISKFF | TGTGCCAGCAGCCCGGGACTAGCGGGGATATCGAAGTTCTTC
TRBJ1-1 | - | TRBV6-6 | - | CASSFQGTEAFF | TGTGCCAGCAGTTTTCAGGGGACTGAAGCTTTCTTT
TRBJ1-6 | TRBD1 | TRBV7-9 | few | CASSLAGQGAMDSPLHF | TGTGCCAGCAGCTTAGCGGGACAGGGTGCCATGGATTCACCCCTCCACTTT
TRBJ1-2 | - | TRBV30 | few | CARSVGEGGYTF | TGTGCACGGAGCGTCGGAGAGGGTGGCTACACCTTC
TRBJ1-1 | TRBD1 | TRBV5-1 | once | CASSLRTGGDTEAFF | TGCGCCAGCAGCTTAAGGACAGGGGGGGACACTGAAGCTTTCTTT
TRBJ2-3 | TRBD2 | TRBV18 | - | CASSPPYTSGDSDTQYF | TGTGCCAGCTCACCACCGTATACTAGCGGGGATTCAGATACGCAGTATTTT
TRBJ1-1 | TRBD1 | TRBV20-1 | few | CSASSATGGDTEAFF | TGCAGTGCTAGTAGCGCGACAGGGGGAGACACTGAAGCTTTCTTT
TRBJ2-3 | - | TRBV11-2 | - | CASSLTGTTDTQYF | TGTGCCAGCAGCTTAACCGGGACAACAGATACGCAGTATTTT
TRBJ2-1 | - | TRBV7-9 | - | CASSLVRQVSYNEQFF | TGTGCCAGCAGCTTAGTTCGGCAGGTCTCCTACAATGAGCAGTTCTTC
TRBJ2-3 | TRBD2 | TRBV30 | - | CAWRRLAGGTDTQYF | TGTGCCTGGAGGAGACTAGCGGGGGGGACAGATACGCAGTATTTT
TRBJ2-4 | TRBD2 | TRBV6-5 | few | CASSSRLAGGLGIQYF | TGTGCCAGCAGTTCCCGACTAGCGGGGGGGCTCGGCATTCAGTACTTC